This T cell receptor beta chain was found in a study of cytomegalovirus exposure and HLA in healthy donors. Both 60 Vbeta primers and 13 Jbeta primers went into the PCR. This table comes from immunoSEQ multiplex PCR, and its TCRdb copy is limited to in-frame clones, with some not included. There are 150,000 or so clones in the sample; roughly 79% occur only once, and roughly 5% lies in the top ten. The donors were healthy bone marrow donors. This clone has just one count. Its antigen is still unknown. Study conclusions and caveats: Later, an analysis showed that TCR beta chains associated with HLA were more clonally expanded than others that were equally common.

The length of the CDR3 is 15 residues. Germline CDR1 is SGHRS and CDR2 is YFSETQ. Trimming at V came to 4 bases and at J to 5 bases, leaving 11 bases not matched to a gene. The TCR sequence derives from a young woman in good health and CMV-seropositive. The specimen sequenced was PBMCs. The chain uses TRBV5-1 and TRBJ1-1; 7 bases map to TRBD1. The CDR3 protein is CASSPIGTVETEAFF. DNA for the CDR3: TGCGCCAGCAGCCCTATAGGGACAGTTGAGACTGAAGCTTTCTTT.